The present T cell receptor (beta chain) was sequenced within a study of blood T cell repertoires in COVID-19. Study-wide context: Material from acute and convalescent COVID-19 was sourced from the United States, Italy and Spain.

Between the trimmed V and J ends, which lost 2 bases and 11 bases, there was a span of 12 bases. Germline CDR1 WSHSY, CDR2 SAAADI. The CDR3 covers 12 residues. This table comes from immunoSEQ multiplex PCR, and its TCRdb copy is limited to in-frame clones, with some not included. Among roughly 56,000 clones listed, approximately 83% were seen once. This rearrangement joins TRBV10-2 to TRBJ1-2; weak D call: TRBD1 (5 bases). The sequenced sample was peripheral blood. The TCR sequence derives from a human donor in a cohort sampled during active COVID-19. The DNA of the CDR3 is TGCGCCAGCAGTGAGCCTCAGGGAGGGTACACCTTC. Its translation is CASSEPQGGYTF.